Below are 14 T cell receptor beta chains sequenced from a single sample in a study of blood T cell repertoires in COVID-19. The method was immunoSEQ multiplex PCR; TCRdb's version includes in-frame clones alone and lacks a portion of them. This table holds more than 25,000 clones, roughly 91% found once. Sequencing was performed on peripheral blood. All receptors derive from a man aged 50-60 years with active COVID-19.

This sequence joins TRBV2 and TRBJ1-1; tentative D call: TRBD1 (5 bases). The V and J ends lost 4 bases and 0 bases respectively, with 15 bases between them. Germline V lookup: CDR1 SNHLY, CDR2 FYNNEI. The CDR3 is made up of 16 amino acids. CDR3 in amino acids: CASSAWRGGMNTEAFF. CDR3 coding DNA: TGTGCCAGCAGTGCCTGGAGGGGCGGGATGAACACTGAAGCTTTCTTT.

This chain joins TRBV18 and TRBJ2-5, with D unresolved. V lost 2 bases and J lost 1, with 5 bases in between. The CDR3 totals 13 residues. CDR1 and CDR2 (germline): KGHSH, LQKENI. The CDR3 protein is CASSPISQETQYF. The CDR3 DNA reads TGTGCCAGCTCACCAATCTCCCAAGAGACCCAGTACTTC.

This chain connects TRBV28 to TRBJ2-7; the match to TRBD1 covers 8 bases. V shed 3 bases and J 4 bases; nucleotides not matched to a gene: 5. The CDR3 has 14 amino acids. CDR1 and CDR2 (germline): MDHEN, SYDVKM. CDR3 loop: CASSFNRGKYEQYF. CDR3 sequence (DNA): TGTGCCAGCAGTTTTAACAGGGGGAAATACGAGCAGTACTTC.

This clone was picked up a small number of times. Written as DNA, the CDR3 is TGTGCCAGCAGCTTGGGTCGTCGGGACTACACTGAAGCTTTCTTT. This encodes CASSLGRRDYTEAFF. This chain joins TRBV5-4 and TRBJ1-1; tentative D call: TRBD1 (5 bases). Deletions cut 0 bases from V and 3 bases from J, with 12 bases between. CDR3 length: 15 amino acids. Germline loops: CDR1 SGHNT, CDR2 YYREEE (reference sequence).

The rearrangement uses TRBV28 and TRBJ1-6; 12 nucleotides agree with TRBD1. The CDR3 runs to 16 residues. The germline CDR1 and CDR2 sequences are MDHEN and SYDVKM. Unmatched junction bases numbered 13, after V lost 5 bases and J lost 14 bases. The CDR3 DNA sequence: TGTGCCAGCAGTGTTGACCGGGACAGGGGGCGCGGGACCCTCCACTTT. Translating it yields CASSVDRDRGRGTLHF.

V gene TRBV7-2 combines with J gene TRBJ1-5; D is possibly TRBD1 (6 bases). The CDR3 sequence is 18 residues long. The V and J ends lost 4 bases and 4 bases respectively, with 23 bases between them. CDR1 and CDR2 from the germline V gene are SGHTA and FQGNSA. The DNA of the CDR3 is TGTGCCAGCAGCTCCTCGAAAATCCTACAGGGTCGAAATCAGCCCCAGCATTTT. Protein product: CASSSSKILQGRNQPQHF.

V usage is TRBV18 and J usage is TRBJ2-1; tentative D call: TRBD1 (6 bases). Germline V gene sequence: CDR1 KGHSH, CDR2 LQKENI. Trimming took 3 bases from V and 4 from J, leaving 7 bases between them. The CDR3 runs 13 residues. CDR3 region: CASSPDSYNEQFF. The CDR3 nucleotides are TGTGCCAGCTCACCGGACAGTTACAATGAGCAGTTCTTC.

The chain recombines TRBV15 with TRBJ1-6, with TRBD1 matching 8 bases. V trimming: 3 bases; J trimming: 14 bases; junction bases outside the gene matches: 9. This CDR3 is 14 amino acids long. The germline V gene has CDR1 LNHNV and CDR2 YYDKDF (reference sequence). The CDR3 sequence: CATSSRTGIGTLHF. As DNA, the CDR3 is TGTGCCACCAGCAGCCGGACAGGGATTGGGACCCTCCACTTT.

The chain combines TRBV5-6 with TRBJ2-1, with 10 positions matching TRBD2. Germline loops: CDR1 SGHDT, CDR2 YYEEEE. V trimming: 3 bases; J trimming: 4 bases; junction bases outside the gene matches: 4. The CDR3 is 15 residues long. CDR3 loop: CASSWVAGGYNEQFF. CDR3 DNA: TGTGCCAGCAGCTGGGTAGCGGGAGGTTACAATGAGCAGTTCTTC.

A few counts support this clone. The chain has TRBV6-1 and TRBJ2-1, with unresolved D. V was shortened by 2 bases and J by 2 bases, with 10 bases between the two germline ends. The CDR3 extends over 15 amino acids. Looked up from germline, CDR1 is MNHNS and CDR2 is SASEGT. The CDR3 here is CASSERPEAYNEQFF. The CDR3 nucleotides read TGTGCCAGCAGTGAACGACCAGAGGCCTACAATGAGCAGTTCTTC.

This chain links TRBV5-6 with TRBJ1-1, with 10 nucleotides matching TRBD1. Germline CDR1 and CDR2: SGHDT and YYEEEE. Germline trimming cut 4 bases from V and 6 bases from J; bases unmatched to any gene: 6. There are 14 residues in the CDR3. In DNA, the CDR3 is TGTGCCAGCAGCCGACAGGGGGCATTCGCTGAAGCTTTCTTT. As protein: CASSRQGAFAEAFF.

The chain links TRBV12-5 to TRBJ2-1; 8 bases align to TRBD2. The CDR3 has 15 residues. Losses at the gene ends were 5 bases for V and 9 bases for J; bases not matched to a gene: 12. The germline V gene encodes CDR1 LGHNT and CDR2 FRNRAP. The CDR3 nucleotides read TGTGCTAGTGGTCTCTTATCGGGACTAGGGGTTGAGCAGTTCTTC. Its translation is CASGLLSGLGVEQFF.

The J gene is TRBJ2-5, the V gene TRBV5-5; unclear D gene. CDR1 SGHKS and CDR2 YYEKEE come from the germline V gene (reference sequence). This CDR3 is 15 amino acids long. Trimming stripped 0 bases from V and 2 bases from J, with 11 bases between. DNA of the CDR3: TGTGCCAGCAGCTTGGCCCCTAGTCGGCAAGAGACCCAGTACTTC. It translates to CASSLAPSRQETQYF.

This clone is a singleton in its sample. The V gene is TRBV6-5, the J gene TRBJ2-7; 8 positions match TRBD1. Trimming at V came to 5 bases and at J to 2 bases, leaving 8 bases not matched to a gene. CDR1 is MNHEY, CDR2 SVGAGI, per germline. The length of the CDR3 is 15 residues. The CDR3 DNA reads TGTGCCAGCAGTCGCCGGTTGGACAGGGCCTACGAGCAGTACTTC. Protein sequence: CASSRRLDRAYEQYF.